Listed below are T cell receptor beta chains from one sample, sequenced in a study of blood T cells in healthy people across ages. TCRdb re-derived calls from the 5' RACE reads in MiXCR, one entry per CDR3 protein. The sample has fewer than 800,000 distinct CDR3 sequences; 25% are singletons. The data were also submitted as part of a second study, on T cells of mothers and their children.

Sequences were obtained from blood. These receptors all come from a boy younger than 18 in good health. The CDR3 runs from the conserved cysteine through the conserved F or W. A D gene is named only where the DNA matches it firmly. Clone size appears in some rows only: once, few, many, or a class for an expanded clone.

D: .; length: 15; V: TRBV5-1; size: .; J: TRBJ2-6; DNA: TGCGCCAGCAGCTTTTCCAGCTCTGGGGCCAACGTCCTGACTTTC; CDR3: CASSFSSSGANVLTF
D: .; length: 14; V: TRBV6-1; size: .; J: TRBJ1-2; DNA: TGTGCCAGCAGTGAGGGTAGCAGGGTCTATGGCTACACCTTC; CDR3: CASSEGSRVYGYTF
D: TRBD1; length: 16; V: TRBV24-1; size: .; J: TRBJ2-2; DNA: TGTGCCACCAGTGGATCCGGGACAGTAAACACCGGGGAGCTGTTTTTT; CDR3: CATSGSGTVNTGELFF
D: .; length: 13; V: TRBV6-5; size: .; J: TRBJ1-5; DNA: TGTGCCAGCAGCCTAAAACAGGCTCAGCCCCAGCATTTT; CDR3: CASSLKQAQPQHF
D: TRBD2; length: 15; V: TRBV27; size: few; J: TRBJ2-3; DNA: TGTGCCAGTCTAACCGCGACTAGCTCCAGAGATACGCAGTATTTT; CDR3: CASLTATSSRDTQYF
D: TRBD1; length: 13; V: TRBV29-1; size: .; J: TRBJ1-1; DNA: TGCAGCGGAGACAGGGGGCCGGGGACTGAAGCTTTCTTT; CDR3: CSGDRGPGTEAFF
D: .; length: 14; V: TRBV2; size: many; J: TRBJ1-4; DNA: TGTGCCAGCAGTGAAAGGGGCTCGGGTAGGAAACTGTTTTTT; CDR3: CASSERGSGRKLFF
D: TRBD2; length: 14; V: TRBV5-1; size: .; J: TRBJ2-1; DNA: TGCGCCAGCAGCCAGGGACTAGCGGGAGAGTCGCAGTTCTTC; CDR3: CASSQGLAGESQFF
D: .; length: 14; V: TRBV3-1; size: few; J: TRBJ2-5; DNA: TGTGCCAGCAGCCAAGAAACAGACCAAGAGACCCAGTACTTC; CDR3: CASSQETDQETQYF
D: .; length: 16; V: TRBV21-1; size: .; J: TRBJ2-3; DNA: TGTGCCAGCAGCAAAGAAGCTAGCGGGCGCACAGATACGCAGTATTTT; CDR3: CASSKEASGRTDTQYF
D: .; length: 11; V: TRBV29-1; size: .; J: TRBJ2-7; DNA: TGCAGCGTTGTATCTGGGAGCGAGCAGTACTTC; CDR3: CSVVSGSEQYF
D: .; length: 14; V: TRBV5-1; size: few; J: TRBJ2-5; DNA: TGCGCCAGCACCAAGCCCGGTAGAGGAGAGACCCAGTACTTC; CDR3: CASTKPGRGETQYF
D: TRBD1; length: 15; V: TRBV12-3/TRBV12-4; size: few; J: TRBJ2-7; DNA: TGTGCCAGCAGTTTGCCGGGACAGGGATTCTACGAGCAGTACTTC; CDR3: CASSLPGQGFYEQYF
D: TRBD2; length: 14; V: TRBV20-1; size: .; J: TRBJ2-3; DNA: TGCAGTGCTTTGGGACTAGTTTTCACAGATACGCAGTATTTT; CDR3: CSALGLVFTDTQYF